This TCR beta chain was identified during a study of glioma-infiltrating T cells after dendritic cell vaccination. Trimming stripped 9 bases from V and 1 base from J, with 6 bases between. From germline, CDR1 is LNHDA and CDR2 SQIVND (reference sequence). The CDR3 contains 11 residues. Repertoires were generated with immunoSEQ multiplex PCR, while TCRdb's copy carries only in-frame clones and drops some. The repertoire includes roughly 96,000 clones, around 80% of them detected once, and approximately 5.9% sits in the top ten. The receptor was derived from a human donor with glioblastoma. The V gene is TRBV19, the J gene TRBJ1-1; D gene uncertain. This specimen consisted of blood, obtained before dendritic cell vaccination. CDR3 sequence: CASRRNTEAFF. CDR3 nucleotide sequence: TGTGCCAGCCGTAGGAACACTGAAGCTTTCTTT. Filled out from reference TRBV19 and TRBJ1-1, the complete variable domain reads DGGITQSPKYLFRKEGQNVTLSCEQNLNHDAMYWYRQDPGQGLRLIYYSQIVNDFQKGDIAEGYSVSREKKESFPLTVTSAQKNPTAFYLCASRRNTEAFFGQGTRLTVV.